The clone carrying this TCR beta chain was picked up many times. Its antigen remains unknown. This CDR3 spans 14 amino acids. From germline, CDR1 is LGHNT and CDR2 FRNRAP. Deletions cut 7 bases from V and 1 base from J, with 12 bases between. The entry originates in a study of T cells in Graves' hyperthyroidism and ophthalmopathy. Study-wide points: Clonotypes that were expanded in thyroid above 0.001 mostly appeared in blood too.

The investigators amplified TCR beta CDR3 regions from RNA transcripts. TCR CDR3 regions were first amplified by RT-PCR with HTBI primers. TCRdb redid the calling of the multiplex PCR reads with MiXCR, one entry per CDR3 protein. The profile covers approximately 640,000 distinct CDR3 sequences, with around 15% appearing a single time and over 3.5% taken by the ten largest. The chain recombines TRBV12-5 with TRBJ2-3; weak D call: TRBD2 (6 bases). This TCR derives from a woman in her twenties or thirties with Graves' hyperthyroidism. Source material: blood. This CDR3 reads CASARGEGTDTQYF. CDR3 DNA: TGTGCTAGTGCCAGAGGGGAGGGCACAGATACGCAGTATTTT.